What follows are 9 T cell receptor beta chains derived from one specimen sequenced in a study of T cells in localized non-small cell lung cancer. TCRdb's copy holds only in-frame clones and misses some; the assay was immunoSEQ multiplex PCR. Counted here are 100,000 to 150,000 clones, 89% occurring once; the ten biggest clones make up around 1.5%. The sample in question was peripheral blood, obtained before any cancer treatment. All receptors come from a female donor over 55 with stage I lung adenocarcinoma.

This chain connects TRBV6-6 to TRBJ2-5; 11 bases agree with TRBD2. Germline CDR1 and CDR2: MNHNY and SVGAGI (reference sequence). The CDR3 length is 14 residues. The J segment lost 5 bases and the V segment lost 6 bases, leaving 5 bases of the junction unmatched. The CDR3 loop is CASRPTSGTETQYF. In DNA form, the CDR3 reads TGTGCCAGCAGACCGACTAGCGGGACGGAGACCCAGTACTTC.

This chain connects TRBV28 to TRBJ2-3, with a weak D call TRBD2 (6 bases). V shed 5 bases and J shed 2 bases, with 20 bases lying between them. Germline values: CDR1 MDHEN, CDR2 SYDVKM. The CDR3 has 17 residues. The CDR3 loop is CASSTATGWGDTDTQYF. DNA for the CDR3: TGTGCCAGCAGTACCGCCACGGGCTGGGGGGACACAGATACGCAGTATTTT.

A few counts support this clone. This chain links TRBV5-5 with TRBJ1-5; D is undetermined. Germline lookup yields CDR1 SGHKS and CDR2 YYEKEE (reference sequence). The CDR3 runs 13 residues. V was trimmed by 2 bases and J by 3 bases, leaving 6 bases between them. The CDR3 reads CASSLISNQPQHF. The CDR3 bases are TGTGCCAGCAGCTTAATTTCCAATCAGCCCCAGCATTTT.

V usage is TRBV14 and J usage is TRBJ2-1, with D perhaps assigned TRBD1 or TRBD2 (5 bases each). The germline V gene encodes CDR1 SGHDN and CDR2 FVKESK. V was cut by 1 base and J by 6 bases, with 16 bases left in between. This CDR3 has 16 amino acids. The CDR3 here is CASSQAQGAGRNEQFF. CDR3 nucleotide sequence: TGTGCCAGCAGCCAAGCCCAGGGAGCAGGACGCAATGAGCAGTTCTTC.

This clone was recorded once. This chain uses TRBV29-1 with TRBJ2-1, with 10 bases identical to TRBD1. Germline CDR1 is SQVTM and CDR2 is ANQGSEA. This CDR3 has 14 amino acids. Losses at the gene ends were 6 bases for V and 8 bases for J; bases not matched to a gene: 10. The chain's CDR3 is CSVETGTGVDEQFF. The CDR3 coding sequence is TGCAGCGTCGAGACCGGGACAGGGGTCGATGAGCAGTTCTTC.

V and J are TRBV11-3 and TRBJ1-1; 8 nucleotides align to TRBD1. The CDR3 covers 13 residues. In germline, CDR1 is SGHNT, CDR2 YENEEA. The V gene end was trimmed by 1 base and the J gene end by 7 bases; junction bases not matched to a gene: 2. In nucleotides, the CDR3 is TGTGCCAGCAGCTTAGGACAGGGGAGTGAAGCTTTCTTT. Encoded protein: CASSLGQGSEAFF.

This clone showed up just a few times. V usage is TRBV19 and J usage is TRBJ2-3, with D hard to call. The CDR3 extends over 12 amino acids. Germline V gene data show CDR1 as LNHDA and CDR2 as SQIVND (reference sequence). V was cut by 1 base and J by 6 bases, with 5 bases left in between. In DNA, the CDR3 is TGTGCCAGTAGTATAGGGGTGGATACGCAGTATTTT. Protein product: CASSIGVDTQYF.

The chain is built from TRBV5-1 and TRBJ2-5; tentatively, D is TRBD1 or TRBD2 (6 bases each). Trimming cost V 4 bases and J 4 bases, with 29 bases left between them. The CDR3 contains 19 residues. The germline gives CDR1 SGHRS, CDR2 YFSETQ. The CDR3 DNA sequence: TGCGCCAGCAGCCCTCCCCCCCGCTTGGGGGGCCGCGTTGGAGAGACCCAGTACTTC. Its translation is CASSPPPRLGGRVGETQYF.

In its sample, this clone was seen once. The rearrangement uses TRBV7-9 and TRBJ1-2, with D perhaps TRBD1 (5 bases). The CDR3 spans 13 residues. CDR1 SEHNR and CDR2 FQNEAQ come from the germline V gene (reference sequence). The V end lost 5 bases, the J end lost 6 bases, and 13 bases lay between the germline ends. In nucleotides, the CDR3 is TGTGCCAGCAGCATAAACGCGGGGGATGGCTACACCTTC. Protein product: CASSINAGDGYTF.